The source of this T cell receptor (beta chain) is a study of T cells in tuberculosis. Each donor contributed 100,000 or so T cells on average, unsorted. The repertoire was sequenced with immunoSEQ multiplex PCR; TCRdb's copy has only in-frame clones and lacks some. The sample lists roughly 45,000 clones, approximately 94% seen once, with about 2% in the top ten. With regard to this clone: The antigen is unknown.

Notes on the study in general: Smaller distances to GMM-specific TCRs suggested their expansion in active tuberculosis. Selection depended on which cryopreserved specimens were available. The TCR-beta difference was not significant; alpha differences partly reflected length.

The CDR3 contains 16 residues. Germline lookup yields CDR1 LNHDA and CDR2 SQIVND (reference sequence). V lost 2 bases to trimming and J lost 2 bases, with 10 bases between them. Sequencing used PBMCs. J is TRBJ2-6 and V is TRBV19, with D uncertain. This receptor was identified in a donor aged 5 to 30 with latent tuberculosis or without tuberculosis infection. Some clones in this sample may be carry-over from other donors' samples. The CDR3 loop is CASSILGGPGANVLTF. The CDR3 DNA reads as TGTGCCAGTAGTATACTCGGCGGCCCTGGGGCCAACGTCCTGACTTTC.